This entry lists 20 T cell receptor beta chains sequenced from one sample in a study of technical replicates of blood from a few donors. Some clones are missing from TCRdb's copy, which holds only in-frame ones; the method was immunoSEQ multiplex PCR. The data show approximately 82,000 clones, over 90% seen once. Material: T cells isolated from PBMCs. Receptors originate from a human donor in good health.

The chain recombines TRBV30 with TRBJ1-2; D uncertain. The V gene's germline CDR1 is GTSNPN and CDR2 SVGIG (reference sequence). V lost 0 bases and J lost 8, with 13 bases in between. This CDR3 comprises 13 residues. CDR3 region: CAWSVVGKWGYTF. CDR3 sequence (DNA): TGTGCCTGGAGTGTAGTCGGGAAATGGGGCTACACCTTC.

The chain is built from TRBV7-6 and TRBJ2-2; a possible D gene is TRBD2 (6 bases). The V and J ends lost 7 bases and 3 bases respectively, with 15 bases between them. Germline V lookup: CDR1 SGHVS, CDR2 FNYEAQ. This CDR3 contains 15 residues. CDR3 sequence reads: CASTHSWGDTGELFF. CDR3 nucleotide sequence: TGTGCCAGCACCCATTCATGGGGGGACACCGGGGAGCTGTTTTTT.

V and J are TRBV4-2 and TRBJ2-5; possibly TRBD1 for D (5 bases). The germline CDR1 and CDR2 sequences are LGHNA and YNFKEQ. The CDR3 contains 12 residues. V was pared by 6 bases and J by 0 bases, with 5 bases between. The DNA of the CDR3 is TGTGCCAGCAGGGACAACCAAGAGACCCAGTACTTC. This codes for CASRDNQETQYF.

This rearrangement joins TRBV7-9 to TRBJ1-4, with 7 bases aligning to TRBD1. From germline, CDR1 is SEHNR and CDR2 FQNEAQ (reference sequence). CDR3 length equals 14 residues. J was trimmed by 7 bases and V by 4 bases; bases with no gene match: 6. The DNA of the CDR3 is TGTGCCAGCAGCTCCGGGACAGTCGGTGAAAAACTGTTTTTT. Translation gives CASSSGTVGEKLFF.

The chain is built from TRBV9 and TRBJ2-1; TRBD2 matches at 13 bases. Germline V gives CDR1 SGDLS, CDR2 YYNGEE. J gave up 4 bases and V 3 bases, and 4 bases lay outside the gene matches. The CDR3 loop spans 16 amino acids. The CDR3 spells CASSARLAGGYNEQFF. CDR3 nucleotide sequence: TGTGCCAGCAGCGCCCGACTAGCGGGAGGTTACAATGAGCAGTTCTTC. The entire variable domain, with the rest obtained from reference TRBV9 and TRBJ2-1, is as follows: DSGVTQTPKHLITATGQRVTLRCSPRSGDLSVYWYQQSLDQGLQFLIQYYNGEERAKGNILERFSAQQFPDLHSELNLSSLELGDSALYFCASSARLAGGYNEQFFGPGTRLTVL.

The rearrangement joins TRBV14 to TRBJ1-4; D not certain. Per germline, CDR1 SGHDN and CDR2 FVKESK. The CDR3 contains 17 residues. Trimming left V 2 bases short and J 0 bases short, with 13 bases between. This chain's CDR3 is CASSQNSYVATNEKLFF. The DNA for the CDR3 is TGTGCCAGCAGCCAAAACAGCTACGTTGCAACTAATGAAAAACTGTTTTTT.

The chain uses TRBV11-2 and TRBJ2-7, with 9 nucleotides matching TRBD1. Germline assignment: CDR1 SGHAT and CDR2 FQNNGV. V lost 5 bases, J lost 2 bases, and 7 bases stayed unmatched. CDR3 length: 15 amino acids. The CDR3 coding sequence is TGTGCCAGCAGCCAAAGGACAGGGGCTCCCTACGAGCAGTACTTC. It translates to CASSQRTGAPYEQYF.

Note on this clone: This sample includes further DNA sequences coding for the same CDR3. V is TRBV29-1 and J is TRBJ2-7; no clear D. Per germline, CDR1 SQVTM and CDR2 ANQGSEA. Deletions cut 1 base from V and 2 bases from J, with 6 bases between. This CDR3 spans 12 amino acids. The CDR3 loop reads CSVEGGTYEQYF. The CDR3 DNA reads TGCAGCGTTGAAGGAGGAACCTACGAGCAGTACTTC.

CDR3 nucleotides: TGTGCCAGCAGCGCCCGAGGGCCGGATCAGCCCCAGCATTTT. As protein: CASSARGPDQPQHF. The chain has TRBV9 and TRBJ1-5, with D hard to call. The V gene's germline CDR1 is SGDLS and CDR2 YYNGEE. CDR3 size: 14 residues. Trimming shortened V by 3 bases and J by 5 bases, and 12 bases separated the two germline ends.

The chain recombines TRBV13 with TRBJ1-2, with D possibly matching TRBD1 (6 bases). The germline V gene encodes CDR1 PRHDT and CDR2 FYEKMQ (reference sequence). Trimming took off 3 bases at V and 4 bases at J, with 15 bases between the two ends. There are 15 residues in the CDR3. CDR3 residues: CASSFLRQASYGYTF. The DNA of the CDR3 is TGTGCCAGCAGCTTCCTTCGACAGGCCAGCTATGGCTACACCTTC.

The chain joins TRBV5-4 to TRBJ2-3, with a weak D call TRBD2 (6 bases). The CDR3 contains 15 residues. The V gene lost 1 base and the J gene lost 3 bases, with 12 bases spanning the gap. CDR1 SGHNT and CDR2 YYREEE come from the germline V gene (reference sequence). The CDR3 DNA reads as TGTGCCAGCAGCTTGATCGGGAGCTTTACAGATACGCAGTATTTT. Amino acid sequence: CASSLIGSFTDTQYF.

V usage is TRBV5-4 and J usage is TRBJ2-7, with a weak D call TRBD1 (5 bases). With 0 bases removed from V and 5 bases from J, the gap between germline ends came to 15 bases. CDR3 length: 15 amino acids. CDR1 is SGHNT and CDR2 is YYREEE in the germline V gene (reference sequence). DNA for the CDR3: TGTGCCAGCAGCTTGGAGGGGCAGGCTAGTGACGAGCAGTACTTC. Translation: CASSLEGQASDEQYF.

The rearrangement links TRBV19 to TRBJ2-1; TRBD2 matches at 10 bases. Germline assignment: CDR1 LNHDA and CDR2 SQIVND (reference sequence). This CDR3 is 13 amino acids long. J was trimmed by 9 bases and V by 6 bases; bases with no gene match: 5. The CDR3 DNA is TGTGCCAGTAGATCTAGCGGGAGCGGTGAGCAGTTCTTC. It yields the protein CASRSSGSGEQFF.

The rearrangement uses TRBV2 and TRBJ2-2, with TRBD2 matching over 14 bases. The CDR3 length is 15 residues. The junction had 4 bases not matched to a gene; V was cut back by 7 bases and J by 6 bases. Looked up from germline, CDR1 is SNHLY and CDR2 is FYNNEI. The CDR3 sequence: CASKGLAGVSGELFF. In nucleotides, the CDR3 is TGTGCCAGCAAGGGACTAGCGGGAGTTTCCGGGGAGCTGTTTTTT.

This chain joins TRBV2 and TRBJ1-5; 10 bases are a match to TRBD1. The J segment lost 6 bases and the V segment lost 6 bases, leaving 8 bases of the junction unmatched. Germline CDR1 and CDR2: SNHLY and FYNNEI. The CDR3 has 15 amino acids. The CDR3, as DNA: TGTGCCAGCAGCATTACCGGGACAGGGGTTCAGCCCCAGCATTTT. This codes for CASSITGTGVQPQHF.

The chain has TRBV9 and TRBJ2-7, with D possibly being TRBD2 (5 bases). This CDR3 has 16 residues. CDR1 is SGDLS and CDR2 is YYNGEE in the germline V gene. Trimming cost V 0 bases and J 0 bases, with 13 bases left between them. The DNA of the CDR3 is TGTGCCAGCAGCGTAGGGCCTGACTACTACTCCTACGAGCAGTACTTC. Translating gives CASSVGPDYYSYEQYF.

The CDR3, as DNA: TGTGCCAGCAGCGGGCAGGGAAGGGCTGAAGCTTTCTTT. Its protein product is CASSGQGRAEAFF. The V gene is TRBV9, the J gene TRBJ1-1, with D tentatively TRBD1 (5 bases). Per the germline V gene, CDR1 is SGDLS and CDR2 is YYNGEE. This CDR3 has 13 residues. Trimming took 3 bases from V and 6 from J, leaving 12 bases between them.

This clone was seen a few times. The chain joins TRBV7-3 to TRBJ2-3; D not certain. Germline loops: CDR1 SGHTA, CDR2 FQGTGA. Trimming left V 5 bases short and J 1 base short, with 4 bases between. The CDR3 sequence is 12 residues long. This CDR3 reads CASSRGTDTQYF. In DNA, the CDR3 is TGTGCCAGCAGCCGGGGCACAGATACGCAGTATTTT.

The V call is TRBV18, the J call TRBJ2-1; D unresolved. The germline gives CDR1 KGHSH, CDR2 LQKENI. Trimming stripped 0 bases from V and 5 bases from J, with 11 bases between. This CDR3 has 15 residues. The CDR3 loop reads CASSPPLANNNEQFF. CDR3 DNA: TGTGCCAGCTCACCACCGTTAGCAAACAACAATGAGCAGTTCTTC.

In this sample, this clone turned up once. V gene TRBV9 combines with J gene TRBJ1-3, with D unclear. The CDR3 covers 15 residues. The germline gives CDR1 SGDLS, CDR2 YYNGEE. Between the trimmed V and J ends, which lost 2 bases and 0 bases, there was a span of 9 bases. In DNA, the CDR3 is TGTGCCAGCAGCGTTTCCCAACTCTCTGGAAACACCATATATTTT. Protein: CASSVSQLSGNTIYF.